This TCR beta chain was sequenced for a study of PD-1 blockade in classical Hodgkin lymphoma. The overall study: Patients were administered nivolumab (3 mg/kg intravenously) every 2 weeks. Study outcomes and limitations: Healthy donors were reported to have higher baseline TCR diversity than newly diagnosed patients. Those patients who began receiving nivolumab less than 1 year after ASCT had lower diversity, and they were excluded.

CDR1 is SEHNR and CDR2 is FQNEAQ in the germline V gene (reference sequence). V dropped 5 bases and J dropped 0 bases, with 20 bases sitting between them. There are 17 residues in the CDR3. Time point defined: cycle 4 day 1 (C4D1), after 5 to 7 weeks of nivolumab. Every patient relapsed after autologous stem cell transplantation, and brentuximab vedotin exposure varied. As to this clone: The antigen is undetermined.

Libraries were prepared by immunoSEQ multiplex PCR; TCRdb keeps only in-frame clonotypes and omits some of them. In the table there are around 30,000 clones, under 75% of which are singletons. The rearrangement joins TRBV7-9 to TRBJ2-7; a weak D match, TRBD2 (6 bases). Here the sequenced sample was peripheral blood mononuclear cells (PBMCs), taken before the fourth cycle of nivolumab. This sequence was found in a human donor with classical Hodgkin lymphoma. The CDR3 here is CASSRGVPAGSSYEQYF. DNA of the CDR3: TGTGCCAGCAGCAGAGGAGTTCCAGCGGGTAGCTCCTACGAGCAGTACTTC.